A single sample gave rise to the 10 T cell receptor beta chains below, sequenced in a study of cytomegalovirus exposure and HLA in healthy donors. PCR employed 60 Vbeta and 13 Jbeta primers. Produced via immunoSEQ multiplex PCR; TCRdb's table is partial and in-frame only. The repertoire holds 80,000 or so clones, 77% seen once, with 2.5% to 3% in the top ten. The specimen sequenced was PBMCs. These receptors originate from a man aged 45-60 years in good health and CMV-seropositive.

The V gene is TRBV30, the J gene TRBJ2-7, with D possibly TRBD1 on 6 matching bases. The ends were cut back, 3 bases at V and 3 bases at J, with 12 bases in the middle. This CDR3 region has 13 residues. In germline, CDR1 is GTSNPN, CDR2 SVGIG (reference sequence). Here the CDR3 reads CAWRETGIYEQYF. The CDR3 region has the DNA TGTGCCTGGAGAGAGACAGGAATCTACGAGCAGTACTTC.

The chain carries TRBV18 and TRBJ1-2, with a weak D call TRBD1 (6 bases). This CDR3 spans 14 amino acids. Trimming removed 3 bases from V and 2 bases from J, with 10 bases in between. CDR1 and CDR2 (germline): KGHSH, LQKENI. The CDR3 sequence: CASSPDRPNYGYTF. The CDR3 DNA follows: TGTGCCAGCTCACCGGACAGACCAAACTATGGCTACACCTTC.

The CDR3 loop reads CASRPEAEYEQYF. CDR3 DNA: TGTGCCAGCAGGCCCGAGGCGGAGTACGAGCAGTACTTC. The chain uses TRBV6-6 and TRBJ2-7; D is undetermined. CDR1 is MNHNY, CDR2 SVGAGI, per germline (reference sequence). The V and J ends lost 6 bases and 4 bases respectively, with 13 bases between them. There are 13 residues in the CDR3.

This CDR3 is CASSPAGNSYEQYF. The CDR3 nucleotides are TGTGCCAGCTCACCAGCAGGGAACTCCTACGAGCAGTACTTC. The J gene is TRBJ2-7, the V gene TRBV18; TRBD1 is a possible D gene (5 bases). CDR3 length: 14 residues. Germline V gives CDR1 KGHSH, CDR2 LQKENI. V was shortened by 2 bases and J by 0 bases, with 8 bases between the two germline ends.

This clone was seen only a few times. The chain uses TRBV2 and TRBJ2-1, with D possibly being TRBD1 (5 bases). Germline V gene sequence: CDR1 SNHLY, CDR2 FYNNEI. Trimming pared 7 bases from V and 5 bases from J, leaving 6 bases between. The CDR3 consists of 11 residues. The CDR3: CASTTDNEQFF. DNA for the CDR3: TGTGCCAGCACGACAGACAATGAGCAGTTCTTC.

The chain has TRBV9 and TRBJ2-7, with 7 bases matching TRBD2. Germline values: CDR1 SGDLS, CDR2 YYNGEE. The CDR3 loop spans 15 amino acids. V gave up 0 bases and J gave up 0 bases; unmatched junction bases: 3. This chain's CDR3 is CASSVVPSGSYEQYF. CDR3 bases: TGTGCCAGCAGCGTAGTTCCTAGCGGCTCCTACGAGCAGTACTTC.

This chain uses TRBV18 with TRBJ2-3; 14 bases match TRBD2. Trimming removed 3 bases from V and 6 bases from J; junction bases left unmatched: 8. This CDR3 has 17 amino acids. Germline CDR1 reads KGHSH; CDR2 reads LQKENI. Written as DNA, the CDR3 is TGTGCCAGCTCACCGGGACTAGCGGGAGTCAATTCTGATACGCAGTATTTT. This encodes CASSPGLAGVNSDTQYF.

CDR3 region: CASSRAGSGNTEAFF. In nucleotides, the CDR3 is TGTGCCAGTAGTCGAGCGGGGTCTGGGAACACTGAAGCTTTCTTT. The chain has TRBV19 and TRBJ1-1; D is undetermined. The CDR3 consists of 15 residues. Germline values: CDR1 LNHDA, CDR2 SQIVND (reference sequence). Trimming removed 5 bases from V and 1 base from J, with 14 bases in between.

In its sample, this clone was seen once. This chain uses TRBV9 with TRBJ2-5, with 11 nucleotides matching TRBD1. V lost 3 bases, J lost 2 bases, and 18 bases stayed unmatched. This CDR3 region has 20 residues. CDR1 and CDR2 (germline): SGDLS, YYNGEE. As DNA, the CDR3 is TGTGCCAGCAGCGGGACAGGGGGCTTAGCGGGAGAAGCTACACAAGAGACCCAGTACTTC. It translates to CASSGTGGLAGEATQETQYF.

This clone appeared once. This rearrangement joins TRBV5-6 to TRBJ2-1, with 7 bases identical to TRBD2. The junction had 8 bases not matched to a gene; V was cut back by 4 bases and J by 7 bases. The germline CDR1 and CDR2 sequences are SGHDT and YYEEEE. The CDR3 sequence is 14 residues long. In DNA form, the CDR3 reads TGTGCCAGCAGCCTCCCTTACGGGGGGAATGAGCAGTTCTTC. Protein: CASSLPYGGNEQFF.